This T cell receptor (beta chain) was obtained from a study of identical twins. Each CDR3 protein gets one entry after TCRdb re-called the 5' RACE reads with MiXCR. This table has 210,000 or so distinct CDR3 sequences, around 6.9% appearing once. For this clonotype: The target antigen is unknown.

Whole-study results and caveats: The study found weaker excess twin sharing in beta out-of-frame sequences.

All donors comprised healthy Caucasians. Losses at the gene ends were 5 bases for V and 4 bases for J; bases not matched to a gene: 6. The CDR3 covers 15 residues. CDR1 and CDR2 (germline): SEHNR, FQNEAQ (reference sequence). This sample was shared with a second study, whose subject was yellow fever vaccine responses in identical twins.

This TCR was recovered from a woman between 18 and 29 years old in good health. The source material was memory (CD45RO+) T cells sorted from blood. This chain connects TRBV7-9 to TRBJ1-5; 9 bases align to TRBD1. The DNA of the CDR3 is TGTGCCAGCAGCGCGACAGGGGGAGGGAATCAGCCCCAGCATTTT. This translates into CASSATGGGNQPQHF.